A single sample gave rise to the 29 T cell receptor beta chains below, sequenced in a study of T cell responses to AZD1222 COVID-19 vaccine. Assay used: immunoSEQ multiplex PCR; TCRdb lists only in-frame clones, some missing. The data show 200,000 or so clones, 88% seen once. Specimen: peripheral blood, collected on day 0 of AZD1222 vaccination. These receptors were collected from an adult in good health.

The chain employs TRBV7-9 and TRBJ2-3; 9 bases fit TRBD2. Unmatched junction bases numbered 9, after V lost 2 bases and J lost 0 bases. This CDR3 is built from 18 residues. CDR1 is SEHNR, CDR2 FQNEAQ, per germline (reference sequence). CDR3 in amino acids: CASSLLAGVFSSTDTQYF. CDR3 nucleotide sequence: TGTGCCAGCAGCTTATTAGCGGGGGTCTTCTCGAGCACAGATACGCAGTATTTT. Full variable domain (remainder filled in from reference TRBV7-9 and TRBJ2-3): DTGVSQNPRHKITKRGQNVTFRCDPISEHNRLYWYRQTLGQGPEFLTYFQNEAQLEKSRLLSDRFSAERPKGSFSTLEIQRTEQGDSAMYLCASSLLAGVFSSTDTQYFGPGTRLTVL.

The gene calls are TRBV11-1 and TRBJ2-7; D gene unclear. There are 15 residues in the CDR3. Germline CDR1 is SGHAT and CDR2 is FQDESV (reference sequence). V lost 6 bases and J 2 bases, leaving 17 bases between the germline ends. The CDR3 loop reads CASRPEAGWAYEQYF. Written as DNA, the CDR3 is TGTGCCAGCAGACCTGAAGCCGGTTGGGCCTACGAGCAGTACTTC.

V gene TRBV5-1 combines with J gene TRBJ1-1, with 9 bases that match TRBD1. The V gene end was trimmed by 3 bases and the J gene end by 5 bases; junction bases not matched to a gene: 11. The V gene's germline CDR1 is SGHRS and CDR2 YFSETQ. This CDR3 comprises 16 residues. The CDR3 DNA follows: TGCGCCAGCAGCTCGATGGACAGGGGTGGTTATACTGAAGCTTTCTTT. Its protein product is CASSSMDRGGYTEAFF. The full variable domain, its missing parts supplied by reference TRBV5-1 and TRBJ1-1, is KAGVTQTPRYLIKTRGQQVTLSCSPISGHRSVSWYQQTPGQGLQFLFEYFSETQRNKGNFPGRFSGRQFSNSRSEMNVSTLELGDSALYLCASSSMDRGGYTEAFFGQGTRLTVV.

The chain carries TRBV5-6 and TRBJ2-5; maybe TRBD2 (5 bases). Trimming removed 4 bases from V and 4 bases from J, with 11 bases in between. Germline CDR1 reads SGHDT; CDR2 reads YYEEEE. This CDR3 has 13 amino acids. DNA for the CDR3: TGTGCCAGCAGCCCCGGGGAGAGAGAGACCCAGTACTTC. The encoded protein is CASSPGERETQYF.

The rearrangement joins TRBV9 to TRBJ2-1, with 7 bases matching TRBD1. The V gene's germline CDR1 is SGDLS and CDR2 YYNGEE. The CDR3 has 13 residues. J was trimmed by 12 bases and V by 4 bases; bases with no gene match: 10. The CDR3 reads CASSIQDRQGQFF. As DNA, the CDR3 is TGTGCCAGCAGCATTCAGGACAGGCAAGGGCAGTTCTTC.

This clone was counted once. The chain joins TRBV5-8 to TRBJ2-3, with 7 positions matching TRBD1. There are 18 residues in the CDR3. In germline, CDR1 is SGHTS, CDR2 YDEGEE. Trimming took 4 bases from V and 2 from J; bases not matched to a gene: 16. The CDR3, as DNA: TGTGCCAGCAGCCCACTAGGGGACAGCTTCTTTTTCACAGATACGCAGTATTTT. This encodes CASSPLGDSFFFTDTQYF.

The chain has TRBV5-1 and TRBJ2-3, with TRBD1 matching 9 bases. V lost 4 bases, J lost 4 bases, and 16 bases stayed unmatched. Germline lookup yields CDR1 SGHRS and CDR2 YFSETQ. This CDR3 comprises 18 residues. The DNA for the CDR3 is TGCGCCAGCAGCACCTATTTAACAGGGGGCAATCCCCCAGATACGCAGTATTTT. Protein sequence: CASSTYLTGGNPPDTQYF.

The V gene is TRBV7-9, the J gene TRBJ2-5; D not resolved. Deletions cut 6 bases from V and 1 base from J, with 12 bases between. The germline V gene encodes CDR1 SEHNR and CDR2 FQNEAQ (reference sequence). The CDR3 is 14 residues long. The CDR3 DNA reads TGTGCCAGCAGACGATGGGTGGGCCAAGAGACCCAGTACTTC. As protein: CASRRWVGQETQYF.

The rearrangement joins TRBV5-1 to TRBJ1-6, with a possible D match to TRBD1 (5 bases). V lost 4 bases, J lost 10 bases, and 18 bases lay in between. The CDR3 consists of 15 residues. Germline V lookup: CDR1 SGHRS, CDR2 YFSETQ. CDR3 nucleotide sequence: TGCGCCAGCAGCCCAGTTGGGGGAAGGCAATCACCCCTCCACTTT. It is translated as CASSPVGGRQSPLHF.

The rearrangement joins TRBV6-5 to TRBJ2-5, with D tentatively TRBD1 (6 bases). Trimming shortened V by 9 bases and J by 3 bases, and 17 bases separated the two germline ends. The germline V gene encodes CDR1 MNHEY and CDR2 SVGAGI. This CDR3 has 14 amino acids. In DNA, the CDR3 is TGTGCCAGTATCCCCCGGGACACCAAAGAGACCCAGTACTTC. Protein sequence: CASIPRDTKETQYF.

This chain joins TRBV7-6 and TRBJ2-1; 8 nucleotides line up with TRBD1. The trim removed 1 base at V and 10 bases at J, leaving 3 bases unmatched. CDR1 is SGHVS and CDR2 is FNYEAQ in the germline V gene. The CDR3 spans 13 residues. This CDR3 is CASSLGTGGEQFF. CDR3 bases: TGTGCCAGCAGCTTAGGTACAGGGGGGGAGCAGTTCTTC.

The CDR3 here is CASSKGTATEQYF. The CDR3 DNA follows: TGTGCCAGCAGCAAAGGGACAGCGACTGAGCAGTACTTC. The chain recombines TRBV5-4 with TRBJ2-7, with 7 positions matching TRBD1. Germline CDR1 SGHNT, CDR2 YYREEE (reference sequence). The CDR3 covers 13 residues. V trimming: 4 bases; J trimming: 7 bases; junction bases outside the gene matches: 8.

CDR3: CASSASGTPTSGANVLTF. CDR3 nucleotides: TGTGCCAGCAGTGCTTCCGGGACACCTACCTCTGGGGCCAACGTCCTGACTTTC. The chain recombines TRBV25-1 with TRBJ2-6, with TRBD1 as a possible D gene (6 bases). This CDR3 is built from 18 residues. The V end lost 4 bases, the J end lost 0 bases, and 16 bases lay between the germline ends. Germline loops: CDR1 MGHDK, CDR2 SYGVNS.

The chain recombines TRBV2 with TRBJ2-7; 8 bases are shared with TRBD1. CDR3 length: 12 residues. The V gene end was trimmed by 8 bases and the J gene end by 6 bases; junction bases not matched to a gene: 6. From germline, CDR1 is SNHLY and CDR2 FYNNEI. The CDR3 loop is CASGQGFGEQYF. CDR3 nucleotide sequence: TGTGCCAGCGGACAGGGCTTCGGCGAGCAGTACTTC.

The chain uses TRBV5-1 and TRBJ2-7; 10 nucleotides match TRBD1. From germline, CDR1 is SGHRS and CDR2 YFSETQ. This CDR3 is built from 14 residues. The V gene end was trimmed by 2 bases and the J gene end by 2 bases; junction bases not matched to a gene: 1. The CDR3 sequence: CASSFGTGAYEQYF. DNA of the CDR3: TGCGCCAGCAGCTTCGGGACAGGGGCCTACGAGCAGTACTTC.

The chain uses TRBV25-1 and TRBJ1-1; D gene unclear. The V and J ends lost 1 base and 1 base respectively, with 10 bases between them. The CDR3 is 15 amino acids. Per germline, CDR1 MGHDK and CDR2 SYGVNS. This chain's CDR3 is CASSESGSENTEAFF. The DNA of the CDR3 is TGTGCCAGCAGTGAATCTGGGTCAGAGAACACTGAAGCTTTCTTT.

In nucleotides, the CDR3 is TGTGCCAGCAGTTTTGGACTAGCCTTATACAATGAGCAGTTCTTC. It specifies CASSFGLALYNEQFF. This chain connects TRBV2 to TRBJ2-1, with TRBD2 identical over 8 bases. Per germline, CDR1 SNHLY and CDR2 FYNNEI. This CDR3 spans 15 amino acids. V shed 5 bases and J 4 bases; nucleotides not matched to a gene: 7.

This chain links TRBV9 with TRBJ1-1; perhaps TRBD1 as D (5 bases). V was pared by 1 base and J by 0 bases, with 22 bases between. Germline V gene data show CDR1 as SGDLS and CDR2 as YYNGEE. The CDR3 runs 19 residues. DNA of the CDR3: TGTGCCAGCAGCGTAAACGTTCAGGGCAGCCTGAGCTTGAACACTGAAGCTTTCTTT. Encoded protein: CASSVNVQGSLSLNTEAFF. The variable domain in full, with the rest retrieved from reference TRBV9 and TRBJ1-1, is DSGVTQTPKHLITATGQRVTLRCSPRSGDLSVYWYQQSLDQGLQFLIQYYNGEERAKGNILERFSAQQFPDLHSELNLSSLELGDSALYFCASSVNVQGSLSLNTEAFFGQGTRLTVV.

V is TRBV2 and J is TRBJ1-5; D unclear. CDR1 is SNHLY, CDR2 FYNNEI, per germline. Trimming took off 1 base at V and 5 bases at J, with 15 bases between the two ends. This CDR3 spans 16 amino acids. CDR3 nucleotide sequence: TGTGCCAGCAGTGAAGTAAGGATCCTGATACATCAGCCCCAGCATTTT. Its translation is CASSEVRILIHQPQHF.

The rearrangement uses TRBV18 and TRBJ2-6, with no clear D. The V end lost 4 bases, the J end lost 3 bases, and 7 bases lay between the germline ends. This CDR3 contains 14 residues. CDR1 is KGHSH and CDR2 is LQKENI in the germline V gene. The CDR3 bases are TGTGCCAGCTCACAAGACTTTGGGGCCAACGTCCTGACTTTC. Translated: CASSQDFGANVLTF.

In its sample, this clone was seen a few times. The rearrangement links TRBV25-1 to TRBJ1-1; tentative D call: TRBD1 (5 bases). Trimming took off 5 bases at V and 0 bases at J, with 16 bases between the two ends. The germline V gene encodes CDR1 MGHDK and CDR2 SYGVNS. The CDR3 extends over 16 amino acids. The CDR3 is CASSQWDPSMNTEAFF. As DNA, the CDR3 is TGTGCCAGCAGTCAGTGGGACCCGTCCATGAACACTGAAGCTTTCTTT.

This clone was seen a single time. The chain has TRBV27 and TRBJ2-5; no definite D call. The CDR3 is 17 amino acids. Germline lookup yields CDR1 MNHEY and CDR2 SMNVEV (reference sequence). V dropped 2 bases and J dropped 5 bases, with 21 bases sitting between them. CDR3 sequence: CASSLQSPIGRRETQYF. The CDR3 nucleotides are TGTGCCAGCAGTTTACAAAGCCCCATTGGGCGGCGGGAGACCCAGTACTTC.

The chain couples TRBV11-2 to TRBJ2-2; TRBD1 agrees at 9 bases. Germline V gene data show CDR1 as SGHAT and CDR2 as FQNNGV. This CDR3 spans 15 amino acids. V shed 8 bases, J shed 6 bases, and the junction held 10 bases outside the gene matches. The DNA for the CDR3 is TGTGCCAGCGGGTTGGGGGACAGGGAGGCCGGGGAGCTGTTTTTT. It encodes CASGLGDREAGELFF.

This chain uses TRBV6-5 with TRBJ1-2; 9 nucleotides agree with TRBD1. The CDR3 extends over 13 amino acids. J lost 8 bases, V lost 5 bases, and 6 bases had no gene match. Germline lookup yields CDR1 MNHEY and CDR2 SVGAGI. The CDR3 DNA reads TGTGCCAGCAGTCGACAGGGGGGAAAGGGCTACACCTTC. It is translated as CASSRQGGKGYTF.

The J gene is TRBJ2-3, the V gene TRBV7-9; D not resolved. This CDR3 is built from 11 residues. V was pared by 5 bases and J by 6 bases, with 6 bases between. Germline V gene data show CDR1 as SEHNR and CDR2 as FQNEAQ (reference sequence). This chain's CDR3 is CASSHTDTQYF. CDR3 nucleotide sequence: TGTGCCAGCAGCCACACGGATACGCAGTATTTT.

V usage is TRBV5-4 and J usage is TRBJ1-1; D uncertain. Trimming left V 5 bases short and J 2 bases short, with 4 bases between. The CDR3 loop spans 11 amino acids. Germline V gene sequence: CDR1 SGHNT, CDR2 YYREEE (reference sequence). CDR3 nucleotide sequence: TGTGCCAGCAGTGATAACACTGAAGCTTTCTTT. It translates to CASSDNTEAFF.

This clone appeared a single time. The chain is built from TRBV6-5 and TRBJ2-3; the D gene is possibly TRBD2 (5 bases). There are 15 residues in the CDR3. V shed 6 bases and J shed 1 base, with 14 bases lying between them. Germline CDR1 and CDR2: MNHEY and SVGAGI. The CDR3 DNA follows: TGTGCCAGCAGCGTCGTGGAGCGGCGCACAGATACGCAGTATTTT. Its translation is CASSVVERRTDTQYF.

The chain combines TRBV19 with TRBJ1-4; D is uncertain. Germline CDR1 and CDR2: LNHDA and SQIVND (reference sequence). The length of the CDR3 is 13 residues. Trimming shortened V by 7 bases and J by 4 bases, and 10 bases separated the two germline ends. The CDR3, as DNA: TGTGCCAGTAAGACTGGGCTTAATGAAAAACTGTTTTTT. Protein product: CASKTGLNEKLFF. The full variable domain, in which reference TRBV19 and TRBJ1-4 provide the parts outside the CDR3, is DGGITQSPKYLFRKEGQNVTLSCEQNLNHDAMYWYRQDPGQGLRLIYYSQIVNDFQKGDIAEGYSVSREKKESFPLTVTSAQKNPTAFYLCASKTGLNEKLFFGSGTQLSVL.

The J gene is TRBJ1-4, the V gene TRBV28; 7 bases map to TRBD1. V shed 3 bases, J shed 5 bases, and the junction held 12 bases outside the gene matches. There are 17 residues in the CDR3. Germline values: CDR1 MDHEN, CDR2 SYDVKM. The CDR3 DNA sequence: TGTGCCAGCAGTTTGTTGAGGGGGCTGAGAGTAAATGAAAAACTGTTTTTT. This gives the protein CASSLLRGLRVNEKLFF. The full variable domain, rest sourced from reference TRBV28 and TRBJ1-4, is DVKVTQSSRYLVKRTGEKVFLECVQDMDHENMFWYRQDPGLGLRLIYFSYDVKMKEKGDIPEGYSVSREKKERFSLILESASTNQTSMYLCASSLLRGLRVNEKLFFGSGTQLSVL.